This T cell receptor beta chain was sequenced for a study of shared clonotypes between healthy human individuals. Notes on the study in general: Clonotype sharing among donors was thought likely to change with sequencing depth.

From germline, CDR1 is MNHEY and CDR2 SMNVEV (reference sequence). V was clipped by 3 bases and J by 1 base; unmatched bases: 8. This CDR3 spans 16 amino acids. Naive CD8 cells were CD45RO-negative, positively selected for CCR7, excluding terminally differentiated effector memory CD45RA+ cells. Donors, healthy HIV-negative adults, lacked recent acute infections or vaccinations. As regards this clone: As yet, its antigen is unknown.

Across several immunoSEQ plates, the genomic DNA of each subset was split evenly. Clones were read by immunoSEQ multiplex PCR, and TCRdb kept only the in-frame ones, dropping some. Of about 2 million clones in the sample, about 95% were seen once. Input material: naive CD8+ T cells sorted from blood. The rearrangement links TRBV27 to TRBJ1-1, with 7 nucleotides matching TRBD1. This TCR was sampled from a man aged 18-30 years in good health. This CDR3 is CASSFDREGPNTEAFF. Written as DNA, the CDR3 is TGTGCCAGCAGTTTTGACAGGGAGGGCCCGAACACTGAAGCTTTCTTT.